This TCR beta chain was obtained from a study of blood T cell repertoires in COVID-19. Study background: From the United States, Italy and Spain came samples of acute and convalescent COVID-19. Sample material is recorded as cDNA or gDNA derived from T cells, B-cell-depleted T cells, or PBMCs.

Authors' data handling: Quantification of nucleated cells was approximated via reference gene primer amplification. Here immunoSEQ multiplex PCR was the method, and the copy in TCRdb shows in-frame clones only, minus some. The V and J calls and clone size come from that table; D and trimming were worked out from the DNA. Here the sample spans about 90,000 clones, roughly 86% being singletons. Trimming pared 0 bases from V and 4 bases from J, leaving 6 bases between. This CDR3 has 13 residues. CDR1 and CDR2 from the germline V gene are LNHNV and YYDKDF (reference sequence). Sequencing was carried out using peripheral blood. The V call is TRBV15, the J call TRBJ1-2; D is unresolved. The sequence came from a human donor in a cohort sampled during active COVID-19. The CDR3 spells CATSREATYGYTF. In nucleotides, the CDR3 is TGTGCCACCAGCAGAGAGGCAACCTATGGCTACACCTTC.